Presented here are 23 T cell receptor beta chains from one specimen sequenced in a study of blood T cell repertoires in COVID-19. Assay used: immunoSEQ multiplex PCR; TCRdb lists only in-frame clones, some missing. The sample gives tens of thousands of clones, roughly 88% of which show up once; 25% to 35% is in the top ten. Sequenced material: peripheral blood. The receptor set was obtained from a man in his forties or fifties with active or convalescent COVID-19.

This chain links TRBV5-8 with TRBJ1-2; 9 bases agree with TRBD1. The CDR3 is 16 amino acids. Germline CDR1 SGHTS, CDR2 YDEGEE. V trimming: 4 bases; J trimming: 3 bases; junction bases outside the gene matches: 10. CDR3 bases: TGTGCCAGCAGCCATCGGACAGGGGCCTTCCACTATGGCTACACCTTC. This translates into CASSHRTGAFHYGYTF. The variable domain in full, completed from reference TRBV5-8 and TRBJ1-2, reads EAGVTQSPTHLIKTRGQQATLRCSPISGHTSVYWYQQALGLGLQFLLWYDEGEERNRGNFPPRFSGRQFPNYSSELNVNALELEDSALYLCASSHRTGAFHYGYTFGSGTRLTVV.

V gene TRBV6-6 combines with J gene TRBJ2-1, with D possibly being TRBD2 (5 bases). V shed 9 bases and J shed 8 bases, with 26 bases lying between them. Germline lookup yields CDR1 MNHNY and CDR2 SVGAGI (reference sequence). The CDR3 has 16 amino acids. The DNA for the CDR3 is TGTGCCAGTGCGACGGGAAGACAACTTTCCGGGGATGAGCAGTTCTTC. Translation: CASATGRQLSGDEQFF.

This chain links TRBV5-8 with TRBJ1-1; 8 positions agree with TRBD1. Germline CDR1 and CDR2: SGHTS and YDEGEE. The V gene end was trimmed by 5 bases and the J gene end by 4 bases; junction bases not matched to a gene: 4. This CDR3 comprises 13 residues. DNA of the CDR3: TGTGCCAGCAGACTCACAGGGGGCACTGAAGCTTTCTTT. Translated, it gives CASRLTGGTEAFF. Together with reference TRBV5-8 and TRBJ1-1, the CDR3 gives the full variable domain: EAGVTQSPTHLIKTRGQQATLRCSPISGHTSVYWYQQALGLGLQFLLWYDEGEERNRGNFPPRFSGRQFPNYSSELNVNALELEDSALYLCASRLTGGTEAFFGQGTRLTVV.

The CDR3 DNA follows: TGCGCCAGCAGCTTGGTTCGGGGGGGATACCAAGAGACCCAGTACTTC. Translation gives CASSLVRGGYQETQYF. The chain combines TRBV5-1 with TRBJ2-5; 8 bases align to TRBD2. The germline gives CDR1 SGHRS, CDR2 YFSETQ. There are 16 residues in the CDR3. With 0 bases clipped from V and 0 bases from J, the junction kept 4 bases outside the gene matches.

V gene TRBV7-2 combines with J gene TRBJ1-4; 10 positions match TRBD1. CDR3 length: 15 amino acids. Unmatched junction bases numbered 8, after V lost 5 bases and J lost 8 bases. The germline gives CDR1 SGHTA, CDR2 FQGNSA. This CDR3 reads CASSRDRGMTEKLFF. The DNA for the CDR3 is TGTGCCAGCAGCCGGGACAGGGGAATGACAGAAAAACTGTTTTTT.

This clone was recorded only once. The chain carries TRBV18 and TRBJ1-5; TRBD1 agrees at 7 bases. The junction had 8 bases not matched to a gene; V was cut back by 6 bases and J by 6 bases. CDR1 and CDR2 from the germline V gene are KGHSH and LQKENI. The CDR3 length is 14 residues. The CDR3 sequence is CASSLQGWAQPQHF. DNA for the CDR3: TGTGCCAGCTCGCTACAGGGGTGGGCTCAGCCCCAGCATTTT.

The V call is TRBV3-1 (or the pseudogene TRBV3-2), the J call TRBJ2-5; D perhaps matches TRBD2 (7 bases). Looked up from germline, CDR1 is LGHDT and CDR2 is YNNKEL (reference sequence). The CDR3 is made up of 14 amino acids. Trimming removed 10 bases at V and 5 bases at J, with 20 bases between. The CDR3 nucleotides are TGTGCCACCCGCTTCGGGGGGCAGGGGGAGACCCAGTACTTC. Translating gives CATRFGGQGETQYF.

The V gene is TRBV5-4, the J gene TRBJ1-1; D perhaps matches TRBD1 (6 bases). This CDR3 has 17 amino acids. Trimming took off 4 bases at V and 3 bases at J, with 22 bases between the two ends. Germline CDR1 and CDR2: SGHNT and YYREEE (reference sequence). The CDR3 here is CASSMGPQQGWDTEAFF. CDR3 nucleotide sequence: TGTGCCAGCAGCATGGGGCCCCAACAGGGATGGGACACTGAAGCTTTCTTT.

This rearrangement joins TRBV5-4 to TRBJ2-1; 9 bases line up with TRBD1. CDR1 is SGHNT, CDR2 YYREEE, per germline (reference sequence). The length of the CDR3 is 14 residues. The trim removed 4 bases at V and 8 bases at J, leaving 7 bases unmatched. The CDR3 region has the DNA TGTGCCAGCAGCGGGACAGGGTCCCATTATGAGCAGTTCTTC. Translation gives CASSGTGSHYEQFF.

CDR3 nucleotides: TGTGCCAGCAGCTTATCACAGGGGGCGGTATACGAGCAGTACTTC. Encoded protein: CASSLSQGAVYEQYF. J is TRBJ2-7 and V is TRBV7-2; TRBD1 matches at 9 bases. The CDR3 loop spans 15 amino acids. CDR1 and CDR2 from the germline V gene are SGHTA and FQGNSA. With 2 bases clipped from V and 4 bases from J, the junction kept 6 bases outside the gene matches.

The chain has TRBV10-3 and TRBJ2-1, with 12 nucleotides matching TRBD2. The V and J ends lost 5 bases and 6 bases, in that order; junction bases with no gene match: 8. The CDR3 extends over 16 amino acids. Germline CDR1 ENHRY, CDR2 SYGVKD. The CDR3 sequence is CAISTPGLAGRNEQFF. The CDR3 nucleotides read TGTGCCATCAGTACCCCGGGACTAGCGGGCCGCAATGAGCAGTTCTTC.

This sequence joins TRBV10-1 and TRBJ2-3; weak D call: TRBD1 (6 bases). Germline V CDR1 and CDR2: WNHNN, SYGVQD (reference sequence). Trimming removed 4 bases from V and 0 bases from J, with 14 bases in between. The CDR3 runs 16 residues. DNA of the CDR3: TGCGCCAGCAGTGCGACAGGTAGATCTAGCACAGATACGCAGTATTTT. As protein: CASSATGRSSTDTQYF.

CDR3 sequence reads: CASRPGQQETQYF. In DNA, the CDR3 is TGTGCCAGCAGGCCGGGACAGCAAGAGACCCAGTACTTC. The V gene is TRBV5-4, the J gene TRBJ2-5; the match to TRBD1 covers 7 bases. J lost 2 bases, V lost 5 bases, and 3 bases had no gene match. This CDR3 spans 13 amino acids. Looked up from germline, CDR1 is SGHNT and CDR2 is YYREEE (reference sequence).

This rearrangement joins TRBV6-2 or TRBV6-3 to TRBJ2-7; a weak D match, TRBD1 (6 bases). The V end lost 6 bases, the J end lost 3 bases, and 15 bases lay between the germline ends. The germline V gene encodes CDR1 MNHEY and CDR2 SVGEGT. The CDR3 is 14 amino acids. The CDR3 spells CASSHGTLIYEQYF. The CDR3 coding sequence is TGTGCCAGCAGCCACGGGACATTGATCTACGAGCAGTACTTC.

This clone was found once. The CDR3 is CASSIMTGGYQPQHF. CDR3 sequence (DNA): TGTGCCAGTAGTATAATGACAGGGGGCTATCAGCCCCAGCATTTT. The gene calls are TRBV19 and TRBJ1-5; 10 positions agree with TRBD1. Germline values: CDR1 LNHDA, CDR2 SQIVND (reference sequence). The V segment lost 2 bases and the J segment 5 bases; nucleotides outside the gene matches: 3. This CDR3 is built from 15 residues.

This clone was recorded a few times. The rearrangement uses TRBV10-3 and TRBJ1-4; D may be TRBD1 (6 bases). Germline-derived CDR1 and CDR2 are ENHRY and SYGVKD. The V end was cut by 6 bases, the J end by 8 bases, with 16 bases between. The length of the CDR3 is 14 residues. The CDR3 DNA follows: TGTGCCATCAGGCGAGAGGGGGGGGCGGAAAAACTGTTTTTT. This encodes CAIRREGGAEKLFF.

The gene calls are TRBV3-1 (or the pseudogene TRBV3-2) and TRBJ1-4; D may be TRBD1 (6 bases). Germline V gene sequence: CDR1 LGHDT, CDR2 YNNKEL (reference sequence). V lost 4 bases and J 8 bases, leaving 14 bases between the germline ends. This CDR3 comprises 14 residues. The CDR3 here is CASSPPRQEEKLFF. The CDR3 coding sequence is TGTGCCAGCAGCCCCCCCAGACAGGAGGAAAAACTGTTTTTT.

The chain couples TRBV5-6 to TRBJ1-5; 7 bases fit TRBD1. This CDR3 has 13 residues. Looked up from germline, CDR1 is SGHDT and CDR2 is YYEEEE. The junction had 4 bases not matched to a gene; V was cut back by 4 bases and J by 6 bases. CDR3: CASSIQGTQPQHF. The DNA of the CDR3 is TGTGCCAGCAGCATACAGGGGACTCAGCCCCAGCATTTT.

The V call is TRBV30, the J call TRBJ1-3, with D uncertain. V was cut by 4 bases and J by 0 bases, with 10 bases left in between. The CDR3 is 14 amino acids. Germline assignment: CDR1 GTSNPN and CDR2 SVGIG (reference sequence). The CDR3 bases are TGTGCCTGGACAGTAACAGTCTCTGGAAACACCATATATTTT. This translates into CAWTVTVSGNTIYF.

The chain's CDR3 is CAWSTNRDTGELFF. The DNA of the CDR3 is TGTGCCTGGAGTACAAACAGGGACACCGGGGAGCTGTTTTTT. J is TRBJ2-2 and V is TRBV30; perhaps TRBD1 as D (6 bases). Trimming pared 2 bases from V and 3 bases from J, leaving 10 bases between. This CDR3 comprises 14 residues. CDR1 is GTSNPN and CDR2 is SVGIG in the germline V gene (reference sequence). The whole variable domain, remainder taken from reference TRBV30 and TRBJ2-2, is SQTIHQWPATLVQPVGSPLSLECTVEGTSNPNLYWYRQAAGRGLQLLFYSVGIGQISSEVPQNLSASRPQDRQFILSSKKLLLSDSGFYLCAWSTNRDTGELFFGEGSRLTVL.

This chain links TRBV27 with TRBJ2-1; 8 bases map to TRBD2. Looked up from germline, CDR1 is MNHEY and CDR2 is SMNVEV (reference sequence). This CDR3 is 15 amino acids long. Trimming removed 0 bases from V and 8 bases from J; junction bases left unmatched: 6. The chain's CDR3 is CASSLSRGLGYEQFF. The DNA for the CDR3 is TGTGCCAGCAGTTTATCTCGGGGACTAGGTTATGAGCAGTTCTTC.

The chain joins TRBV19 to TRBJ1-5; D unclear. Between the trimmed V and J ends, which lost 0 bases and 5 bases, there was a span of 11 bases. The CDR3 loop spans 15 amino acids. Germline V gene sequence: CDR1 LNHDA, CDR2 SQIVND (reference sequence). The CDR3 DNA reads as TGTGCCAGTAGTATAGATCGGGATGGCTATCAGCCCCAGCATTTT. Its protein is CASSIDRDGYQPQHF.

The rearrangement joins TRBV5-1 to TRBJ2-1, with D possibly being TRBD2 (5 bases). The germline V and J ends were trimmed by 0 bases and 6 bases, with 10 bases remaining between them. The length of the CDR3 is 14 residues. Germline V gene sequence: CDR1 SGHRS, CDR2 YFSETQ. The CDR3 loop is CASSLEAGGNEQFF. CDR3 sequence (DNA): TGCGCCAGCAGCTTGGAGGCAGGAGGCAATGAGCAGTTCTTC.